The 27 T cell receptor beta chains listed next were all sequenced from one sample in a study of blood T cells in healthy people across ages. Through a sample-barcoded 5' primer and a J-beta primer mix, a second PCR was run for roughly 7 to 11 cycles. TCRdb reprocessed the 5' RACE reads via MiXCR and lists one record per CDR3 protein. There are some 760,000 distinct CDR3 sequences in the sample; approximately 25% occur only once, and approximately 4% lies in the top ten. Another study also made use of these data, one on T cells of mothers and their children.

Input material: blood. These TCRs come from a boy younger than 18 in good health.

A few counts support this clonotype. The V call is TRBV12-3 or TRBV12-4, the J call TRBJ2-1; D could derive from TRBD1 or TRBD2 (6 bases each). The CDR3 sequence is 15 residues long. The V end was cut by 2 bases, the J end by 4 bases, with 12 bases between. In DNA form, the CDR3 reads TGTGCCAGCAGTTTATCGGGGGCAGGGTACAATGAGCAGTTCTTC. The encoded protein is CASSLSGAGYNEQFF.

In this sample, this clonotype turned up a few times. Germline and junction disagree at one end, which may indicate a read error. V usage is TRBV20-1 and J usage is TRBJ2-3; 11 bases map to TRBD2. There are 15 residues in the CDR3. Germline lookup yields CDR1 DFQATT and CDR2 SNEGSKA (reference sequence). The CDR3: CGASPTSGGQDTQYF. CDR3 nucleotide sequence: TGCGGTGCTAGTCCTACTAGCGGGGGACAAGATACGCAGTATTTT.

The rearrangement links TRBV24-1 to TRBJ2-5; 10 bases match TRBD1. The DNA end favors TRBJ2-1, so the J call may be wrong. The CDR3 totals 14 residues. Germline V lookup: CDR1 KGHDR, CDR2 SFDVKD. This CDR3 reads CATAPRDRGHEQFF. CDR3 bases: TGTGCCACCGCCCCCAGGGACAGGGGTCATGAGCAGTTCTTC.

The rearrangement links TRBV6-5 to TRBJ1-4; D might be TRBD1 (5 bases). The CDR3 has 13 residues. Trimming stripped 6 bases from V and 4 bases from J, with 9 bases between. Germline CDR1 MNHEY, CDR2 SVGAGI. As DNA, the CDR3 is TGTGCCAGCAGGCGACAGCTTAATGAAAAACTGTTTTTT. Its protein product is CASRRQLNEKLFF.

This clonotype was seen only a few times. The chain links TRBV7-2 to TRBJ2-5, with D possibly TRBD1 on 6 matching bases. The CDR3 consists of 15 residues. CDR1 and CDR2 from the germline V gene are SGHTA and FQGNSA. The V end lost 7 bases, the J end lost 4 bases, and 19 bases lay between the germline ends. DNA for the CDR3: TGTGCCAGCAACCCGAACAGGGTGGTCGGAGAGACCCAGTACTTC. Protein product: CASNPNRVVGETQYF.

This clonotype has only a few counts. The genes are TRBV28 and TRBJ2-5, with TRBD2 as a possible D gene (5 bases). V was clipped by 6 bases and J by 2 bases, with 16 bases between them. This CDR3 is built from 15 residues. Germline CDR1 MDHEN, CDR2 SYDVKM. DNA for the CDR3: TGTGCCAGCAGCTGGGTGGAGGCGCGGCAAGAGACCCAGTACTTC. Translated, it gives CASSWVEARQETQYF.

The sample holds a few counts of this clonotype. A read error may explain this, as a much larger clone is one base away. The chain is built from TRBV30 and TRBJ2-2; D unresolved. V was shortened by 5 bases and J by 3 bases, with 7 bases between the two germline ends. CDR1 GTSNPN and CDR2 SVGIG come from the germline V gene (reference sequence). The CDR3 covers 12 residues. The chain's CDR3 is CAWRDDTGELFF. CDR3 DNA: TGTGCCTGGCGAGATGACACCGGGGAGCTGTTTTTT.

This sequence joins TRBV28 and TRBJ2-2, with TRBD1 matching over 8 bases. This CDR3 region has 15 residues. The ends lost 5 bases at V and 3 bases at J; junction bases unmatched: 5. CDR1 MDHEN and CDR2 SYDVKM come from the germline V gene. The CDR3 region has the DNA TGTGCCAGCAGTCCTTCGGACAGGGACACCGGGGAGCTGTTTTTT. The encoded protein is CASSPSDRDTGELFF.

A remark on this clonotype: One end of the junction fails to match germline, which may point to a read error. The chain recombines TRBV29-1 with TRBJ2-5; 9 nucleotides match TRBD2. The CDR3 runs to 12 residues. Per the germline V gene, CDR1 is SQVTM and CDR2 is ANQGSEA. The CDR3 is CGVALAGETQYF. CDR3 nucleotide sequence: TGCGGCGTTGCACTAGCGGGAGAGACCCAGTACTTC. Full variable domain (rest looked up from reference TRBV29-1 and TRBJ2-5): SAVISQKPSRDICQRGTSLTIQCQVDSQVTMMFWYRQQPGQSLTLIATANQGSEATYESGFVIDKFPISRPNLTFSTLTVSNMSPEDSSIYLCGVALAGETQYFGPGTRLLVL.

This clonotype was detected a few times. The chain joins TRBV20-1 to TRBJ2-1; perhaps TRBD2 as D (5 bases). The germline gives CDR1 DFQATT, CDR2 SNEGSKA (reference sequence). The CDR3 is made up of 14 amino acids. Trimming took 6 bases from V and 5 from J, leaving 17 bases between them. CDR3 nucleotide sequence: TGCAGTGCGGGAGTTTCCCGGGCGAACAATGAGCAGTTCTTC. Its protein product is CSAGVSRANNEQFF.

CDR3 sequence (DNA): TGTGCCAGTAGTCTCCGGGACAGCACGGCGGAGCAGTACTTC. Translation: CASSLRDSTAEQYF. This rearrangement joins TRBV19 to TRBJ2-7, with 7 positions matching TRBD1. Germline assignment: CDR1 LNHDA and CDR2 SQIVND (reference sequence). This CDR3 comprises 14 residues. The J segment lost 7 bases and the V segment lost 5 bases, leaving 11 bases of the junction unmatched. The variable domain in full, completed from reference TRBV19 and TRBJ2-7, reads DGGITQSPKYLFRKEGQNVTLSCEQNLNHDAMYWYRQDPGQGLRLIYYSQIVNDFQKGDIAEGYSVSREKKESFPLTVTSAQKNPTAFYLCASSLRDSTAEQYFGPGTRLTVT.

This clonotype was observed a few times. This rearrangement joins TRBV25-1 to TRBJ2-5; TRBD2 is a possible D gene (5 bases). The CDR3 loop spans 14 amino acids. Per the germline V gene, CDR1 is MGHDK and CDR2 is SYGVNS. V was trimmed by 8 bases and J by 1 base, leaving 14 bases between them. The CDR3 DNA sequence: TGTGCCAGCGGCCCCGGGATAATCCAAGAGACCCAGTACTTC. Protein sequence: CASGPGIIQETQYF.

This chain joins TRBV18 and TRBJ2-5; weak D call: TRBD1 (8 bases). The J call may be wrong; the DNA end is better matched by TRBJ2-1. The CDR3 is 15 amino acids. Germline V lookup: CDR1 KGHSH, CDR2 LQKENI. CDR3 coding DNA: TGTGCCAGCTCAAAGGAGACAGGGGAGGGAAATGAGCAGTTCTTC. This gives the protein CASSKETGEGNEQFF.

The rearrangement links TRBV7-9 to TRBJ2-3; TRBD1 agrees at 8 bases. CDR1 SEHNR and CDR2 FQNEAQ come from the germline V gene (reference sequence). The V segment lost 5 bases and the J segment 0 bases; nucleotides outside the gene matches: 7. The CDR3 sequence is 16 residues long. CDR3 amino acids: CASSRAGTGSTDTQYF. The CDR3 nucleotides read TGTGCCAGCAGCCGTGCCGGGACAGGCAGCACAGATACGCAGTATTTT.

This clonotype was seen a few times. The chain combines TRBV28 with TRBJ2-5; perhaps TRBD2 as D (8 bases). The end of the DNA aligns better with TRBJ2-1, so the J call may be wrong. This CDR3 is built from 15 residues. CDR1 and CDR2 from the germline V gene are MDHEN and SYDVKM. The CDR3 sequence is CASSLIREGANEQFF. The CDR3, as DNA: TGTGCCAGCAGTTTAATTCGGGAGGGGGCCAATGAGCAGTTCTTC.

This clonotype was recorded a few times. V usage is TRBV28 and J usage is TRBJ2-7; 8 bases line up with TRBD2. This CDR3 is built from 14 residues. The trim removed 6 bases at V and 3 bases at J, leaving 7 bases unmatched. The germline CDR1 and CDR2 sequences are MDHEN and SYDVKM. The CDR3 loop is CASRAGGINYEQYF. The CDR3 region has the DNA TGTGCCAGCAGGGCGGGGGGTATAAACTACGAGCAGTACTTC.

This chain joins TRBV24-1 and TRBJ1-1; no reliable D call. V was shortened by 0 bases and J by 8 bases, with 6 bases between the two germline ends. This CDR3 contains 12 residues. The germline V gene encodes CDR1 KGHDR and CDR2 SFDVKD. The DNA of the CDR3 is TGTGCCACCAGTGATTTGATCACGGAAGCTTTCTTT. Translation gives CATSDLITEAFF.

Written as DNA, the CDR3 is TGTGCCAGCAGCTTAGGGGAACAGGGGGCCTCACCCCTCCACTTT. It encodes CASSLGEQGASPLHF. This chain joins TRBV7-6 and TRBJ1-6; TRBD1 matches at 9 bases. Germline V lookup: CDR1 SGHVS, CDR2 FNYEAQ. Trimming removed 1 base from V and 10 bases from J; junction bases left unmatched: 5. The CDR3 is 15 amino acids.

This sequence joins TRBV29-1 and TRBJ1-1; tentative D call: TRBD1 (5 bases). CDR1 SQVTM and CDR2 ANQGSEA come from the germline V gene. V gave up 7 bases and J gave up 4 bases, with 13 bases separating them. The CDR3 sequence is 12 residues long. In nucleotides, the CDR3 is TGCAGCGCCCGGGGCACTGGCACTGAAGCTTTCTTT. This translates into CSARGTGTEAFF.

The table lists this clonotype with a few counts. V and J are TRBV6-1 and TRBJ2-5, with 7 nucleotides matching TRBD1. Judging by the DNA end, TRBJ2-7 fits better; the J call may be wrong. Looked up from germline, CDR1 is MNHNS and CDR2 is SASEGT. The CDR3 has 14 amino acids. Here the CDR3 reads CASSGFDRAYEQYF. The CDR3 region has the DNA TGTGCCAGCAGTGGCTTTGACAGGGCCTACGAGCAGTACTTC.

The count of this clonotype is one. The chain is built from TRBV7-9 and TRBJ2-1, with D unclear. Deletions cut 5 bases from V and 7 bases from J, with 21 bases between. Germline V CDR1 and CDR2: SEHNR, FQNEAQ (reference sequence). This CDR3 spans 16 amino acids. Written as DNA, the CDR3 is TGTGCCAGCAGCCCCCCTTTATCCAAAAACCGAAATGAGCAGTTCTTC. This codes for CASSPPLSKNRNEQFF.

This clonotype has only a few counts. The chain employs TRBV20-1 and TRBJ2-4; TRBD2 matches at 7 bases. The CDR3 has 12 amino acids. Germline lookup yields CDR1 DFQATT and CDR2 SNEGSKA (reference sequence). The V segment lost 8 bases and the J segment 1 base; nucleotides outside the gene matches: 2. CDR3 sequence: CSLGGAKNIQYF. For the CDR3, the DNA is TGCAGTCTCGGGGGGGCCAAAAACATTCAGTACTTC.

About this clonotype itself: An end of the junction does not agree with germline; a read error may underlie this. V is TRBV20-1 and J is TRBJ2-1, with 11 bases aligning to TRBD2. The CDR3 sequence is 20 residues long. Germline CDR1 is DFQATT and CDR2 is SNEGSKA (reference sequence). DNA of the CDR3: TGCAGTGCTAGACATCGCTCCCTTATGGCTAGCGGGAGGAGCTACAATGAGCAGTTCTTT. This encodes CSARHRSLMASGRSYNEQFF.

The chain recombines TRBV20-1 with TRBJ1-5, with a tentative D call TRBD1 (5 bases). CDR1 is DFQATT, CDR2 SNEGSKA, per germline (reference sequence). The V and J ends lost 4 bases and 5 bases respectively, with 15 bases between them. CDR3 length: 14 residues. This chain's CDR3 is CSAKEPGLYQPQHF. CDR3 DNA sequence: TGCAGTGCTAAAGAACCGGGACTGTATCAGCCCCAGCATTTT.

The rearrangement joins TRBV28 to TRBJ2-1; D perhaps matches TRBD2 (5 bases). V was pared by 3 bases and J by 3 bases, with 18 bases between. CDR1 and CDR2 (germline): MDHEN, SYDVKM. CDR3 length equals 17 residues. CDR3 DNA: TGTGCCAGCAGTTTTAACGGAGGAAGCGGTTTCTACAATGAGCAGTTCTTC. This codes for CASSFNGGSGFYNEQFF.

The chain has TRBV5-1 and TRBJ2-4; 8 positions match TRBD1. There are 15 residues in the CDR3. J gave up 2 bases and V 0 bases, and 1 base lay outside the gene matches. The germline CDR1 and CDR2 sequences are SGHRS and YFSETQ. The CDR3 spells CASSLDRGTKNIQYF. CDR3 sequence (DNA): TGCGCCAGCAGCTTGGACAGGGGGACCAAAAACATTCAGTACTTC.

This clonotype showed up just a few times. V gene TRBV7-3 combines with J gene TRBJ2-5; 8 bases fit TRBD2. The J call may be incorrect, as the DNA end agrees better with TRBJ2-1. From germline, CDR1 is SGHTA and CDR2 FQGTGA. The CDR3 loop spans 15 amino acids. CDR3 amino acids: CASSLSPGGPGEQFF. CDR3 in DNA: TGTGCCAGCAGCTTATCCCCGGGGGGGCCAGGTGAGCAGTTCTTC.